The 5 T cell receptor beta chains listed next were all sequenced from one sample in a study of breast tumors, draining lymph nodes, adjacent tissues. TCRdb re-called the multiplex PCR reads with MiXCR, one entry per CDR3 protein. The data show about 200,000 distinct CDR3 sequences, nearly 35% seen once. The lymph nodes were axillary draining lymph nodes from breast cancer patients. Sequencing used axillary lymph node tissue. All receptors come from a female donor with breast cancer. Some clones in this sample may be carry-over from other donors' samples.

V gene TRBV11-2 combines with J gene TRBJ1-2; 7 bases agree with TRBD1. Germline trimming cut 5 bases from V and 4 bases from J; bases unmatched to any gene: 7. The CDR3 has 14 residues. Germline assignment: CDR1 SGHAT and CDR2 FQNNGV. The CDR3 coding sequence is TGTGCCAGCAGCCCGCCGGGACAGCTCTATGGCTACACCTTC. It specifies CASSPPGQLYGYTF.

The chain joins TRBV7-9 to TRBJ1-5; D may be TRBD1 (5 bases). Per germline, CDR1 SEHNR and CDR2 FQNEAQ (reference sequence). Trimming pared 5 bases from V and 1 base from J, leaving 18 bases between. The CDR3 sequence is 17 residues long. The CDR3 DNA reads TGTGCCAGCAGCCCCGGGACCGTGGGTGTAAGCAATCAGCCCCAGCATTTT. Amino acid sequence: CASSPGTVGVSNQPQHF.

This clonotype was recorded once. The V gene is TRBV28, the J gene TRBJ2-7; possibly TRBD1 or TRBD2 for D (5 bases each). V gave up 1 base and J gave up 2 bases, with 15 bases separating them. Germline V CDR1 and CDR2: MDHEN, SYDVKM. This CDR3 spans 16 amino acids. The DNA of the CDR3 is TGTGCCAGCAGTTTATTGAGGGGAGCCTACCCCTACGAGCAGTACTTC. It specifies CASSLLRGAYPYEQYF.

This clonotype was observed a handful of times. The CDR3, as DNA: TGTGCCAGCTCACCGGGGACAGGGTCCGTGAACACCGGGGAGCTGTTTTTT. The encoded protein is CASSPGTGSVNTGELFF. The chain has TRBV18 and TRBJ2-2, with 9 nucleotides matching TRBD1. The CDR3 spans 17 residues. CDR1 is KGHSH and CDR2 is LQKENI in the germline V gene. V lost 3 bases to trimming and J lost 1 base; unmatched junction nucleotides: 6.

This clonotype was counted ten times or more. The genes are TRBV30 and TRBJ2-1; perhaps TRBD2 as D (6 bases). V lost 5 bases to trimming and J lost 4 bases, with 21 bases between them. This CDR3 is built from 16 residues. Per the germline V gene, CDR1 is GTSNPN and CDR2 is SVGIG (reference sequence). For the CDR3, the DNA is TGTGCCTGGGCCTTCGGAACTAGACTAGTTTACAATGAGCAGTTCTTC. Translation gives CAWAFGTRLVYNEQFF.